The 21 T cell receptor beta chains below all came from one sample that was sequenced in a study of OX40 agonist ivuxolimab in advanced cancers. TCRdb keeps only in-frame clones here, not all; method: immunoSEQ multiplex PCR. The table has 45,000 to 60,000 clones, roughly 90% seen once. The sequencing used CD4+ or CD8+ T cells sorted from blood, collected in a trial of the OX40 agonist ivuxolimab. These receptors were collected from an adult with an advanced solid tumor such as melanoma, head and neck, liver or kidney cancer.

CDR3 in DNA: TGTGCCACCAGCAGAGTGGCAGGGGAGTACGAGCAGTACTTC. Encoded protein: CATSRVAGEYEQYF. The chain couples TRBV15 to TRBJ2-7; the D gene is possibly TRBD1 (6 bases). Trimming took off 1 base at V and 4 bases at J, with 11 bases between the two ends. CDR3 length equals 14 residues. Germline lookup yields CDR1 LNHNV and CDR2 YYDKDF (reference sequence).

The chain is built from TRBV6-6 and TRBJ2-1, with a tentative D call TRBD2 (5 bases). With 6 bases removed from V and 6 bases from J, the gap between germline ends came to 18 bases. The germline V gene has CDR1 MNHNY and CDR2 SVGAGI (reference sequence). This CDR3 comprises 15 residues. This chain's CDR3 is CASRQSAGPRNEQFF. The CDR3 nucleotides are TGTGCCAGCAGGCAGTCCGCGGGCCCCCGCAATGAGCAGTTCTTC.

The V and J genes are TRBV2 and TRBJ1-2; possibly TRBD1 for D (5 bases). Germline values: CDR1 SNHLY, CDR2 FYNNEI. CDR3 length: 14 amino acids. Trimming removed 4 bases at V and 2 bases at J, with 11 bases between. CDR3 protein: CASSAGGKNYGYTF. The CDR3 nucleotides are TGTGCCAGCAGTGCGGGGGGGAAAAACTATGGCTACACCTTC.

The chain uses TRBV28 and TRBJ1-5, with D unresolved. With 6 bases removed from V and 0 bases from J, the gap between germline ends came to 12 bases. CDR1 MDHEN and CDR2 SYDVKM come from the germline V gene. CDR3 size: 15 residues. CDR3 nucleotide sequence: TGTGCCAGCAGCCTTATTGGAGTTAGCAATCAGCCCCAGCATTTT. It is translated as CASSLIGVSNQPQHF. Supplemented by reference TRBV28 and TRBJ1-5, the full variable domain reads DVKVTQSSRYLVKRTGEKVFLECVQDMDHENMFWYRQDPGLGLRLIYFSYDVKMKEKGDIPEGYSVSREKKERFSLILESASTNQTSMYLCASSLIGVSNQPQHFGDGTRLSIL.

DNA for the CDR3: TGCGCCAGCAGCCAGACCTGGGGGTACGGGGCCAACGTCCTGACTTTC. This gives the protein CASSQTWGYGANVLTF. The rearrangement uses TRBV4-1 and TRBJ2-6; D may be TRBD1 or TRBD2 (5 bases each). Trimming cost V 3 bases and J 4 bases, with 13 bases left between them. Germline CDR1 reads MGHRA; CDR2 reads YSYEKL. CDR3 length: 16 residues.

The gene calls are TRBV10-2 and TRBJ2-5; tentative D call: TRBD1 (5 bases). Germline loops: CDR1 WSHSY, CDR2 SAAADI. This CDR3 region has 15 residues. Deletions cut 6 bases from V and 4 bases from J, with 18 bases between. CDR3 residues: CASSAPTQGRETQYF. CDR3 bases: TGCGCCAGCAGCGCGCCTACCCAGGGAAGAGAGACCCAGTACTTC.

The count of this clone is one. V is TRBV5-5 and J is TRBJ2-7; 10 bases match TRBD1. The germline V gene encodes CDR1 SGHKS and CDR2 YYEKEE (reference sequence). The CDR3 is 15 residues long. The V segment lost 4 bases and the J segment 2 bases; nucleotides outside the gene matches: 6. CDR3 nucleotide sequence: TGTGCCAGCAGCGGGACAGGGGTAGCTCCCTACGAGCAGTACTTC. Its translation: CASSGTGVAPYEQYF.

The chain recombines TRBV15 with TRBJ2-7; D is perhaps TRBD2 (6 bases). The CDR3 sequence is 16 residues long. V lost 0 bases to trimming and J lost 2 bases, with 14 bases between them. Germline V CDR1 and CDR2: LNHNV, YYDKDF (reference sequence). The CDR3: CATSRDPGVLAYEQYF. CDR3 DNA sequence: TGTGCCACCAGCAGAGATCCGGGGGTTTTAGCCTACGAGCAGTACTTC.

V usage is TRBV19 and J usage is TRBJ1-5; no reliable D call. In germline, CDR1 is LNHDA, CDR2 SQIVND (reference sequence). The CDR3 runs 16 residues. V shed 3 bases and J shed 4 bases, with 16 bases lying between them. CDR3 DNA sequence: TGTGCCAGTAGTATGAGTTCGATATCAGAAAATCAGCCCCAGCATTTT. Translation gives CASSMSSISENQPQHF. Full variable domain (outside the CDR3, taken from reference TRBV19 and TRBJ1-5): DGGITQSPKYLFRKEGQNVTLSCEQNLNHDAMYWYRQDPGQGLRLIYYSQIVNDFQKGDIAEGYSVSREKKESFPLTVTSAQKNPTAFYLCASSMSSISENQPQHFGDGTRLSIL.

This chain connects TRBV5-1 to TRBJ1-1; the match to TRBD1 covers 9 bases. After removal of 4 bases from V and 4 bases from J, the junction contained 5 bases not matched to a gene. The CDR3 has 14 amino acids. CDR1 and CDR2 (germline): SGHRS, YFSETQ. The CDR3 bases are TGCGCCAGCAGCACGAGACAGGGGGGCACTGAAGCTTTCTTT. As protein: CASSTRQGGTEAFF.

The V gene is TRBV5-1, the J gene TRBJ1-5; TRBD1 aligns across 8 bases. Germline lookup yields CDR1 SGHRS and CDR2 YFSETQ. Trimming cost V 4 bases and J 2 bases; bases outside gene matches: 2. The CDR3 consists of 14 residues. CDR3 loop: CASSVTGGNQPQHF. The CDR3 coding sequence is TGCGCCAGCAGCGTGACAGGGGGCAATCAGCCCCAGCATTTT.

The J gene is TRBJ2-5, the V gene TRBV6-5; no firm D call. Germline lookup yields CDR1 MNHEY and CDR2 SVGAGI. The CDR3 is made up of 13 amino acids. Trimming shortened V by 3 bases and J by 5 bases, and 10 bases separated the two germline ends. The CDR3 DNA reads TGTGCCAGCAGTTATGGGGTTAGGGAGACCCAGTACTTC. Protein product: CASSYGVRETQYF.

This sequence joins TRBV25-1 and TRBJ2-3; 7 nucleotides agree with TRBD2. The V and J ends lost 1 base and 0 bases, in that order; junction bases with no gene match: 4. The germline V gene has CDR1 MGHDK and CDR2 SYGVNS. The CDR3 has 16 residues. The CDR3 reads CASSEFSGTSTDTQYF. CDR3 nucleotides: TGTGCCAGCAGTGAATTCAGCGGGACTAGCACAGATACGCAGTATTTT.

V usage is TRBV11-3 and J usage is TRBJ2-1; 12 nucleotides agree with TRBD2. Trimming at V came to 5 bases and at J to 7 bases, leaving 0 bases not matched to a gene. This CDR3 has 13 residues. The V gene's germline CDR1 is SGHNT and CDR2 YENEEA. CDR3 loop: CASSLAGGNEQFF. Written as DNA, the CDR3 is TGTGCCAGCAGCCTAGCGGGAGGGAATGAGCAGTTCTTC.

For the CDR3, the DNA is TGTGCCAGCAGCACCCGCATAGTAGTCAATGAGCAGTTCTTC. Its translation: CASSTRIVVNEQFF. This sequence joins TRBV5-4 and TRBJ2-1; the D is unclear. The CDR3 totals 14 residues. Germline V gives CDR1 SGHNT, CDR2 YYREEE (reference sequence). Trimming shortened V by 4 bases and J by 6 bases, and 14 bases separated the two germline ends.

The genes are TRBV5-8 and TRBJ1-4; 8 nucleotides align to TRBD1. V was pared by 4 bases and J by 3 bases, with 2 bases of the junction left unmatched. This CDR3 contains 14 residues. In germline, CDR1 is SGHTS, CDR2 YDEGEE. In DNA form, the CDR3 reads TGTGCCAGCAGCCAGGACAGGGCTAATGAAAAACTGTTTTTT. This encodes CASSQDRANEKLFF.

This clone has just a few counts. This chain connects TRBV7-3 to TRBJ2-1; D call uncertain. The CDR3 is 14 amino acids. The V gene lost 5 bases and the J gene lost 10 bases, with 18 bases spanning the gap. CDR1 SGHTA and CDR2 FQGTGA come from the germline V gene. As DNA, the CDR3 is TGTGCCAGCAGCCCAGCCGCCCGCACACTAGAGCAGTTCTTC. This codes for CASSPAARTLEQFF.

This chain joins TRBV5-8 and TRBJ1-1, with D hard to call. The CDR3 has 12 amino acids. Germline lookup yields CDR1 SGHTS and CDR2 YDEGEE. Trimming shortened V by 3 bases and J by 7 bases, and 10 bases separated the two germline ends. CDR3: CASSWGAREAFF. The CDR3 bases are TGTGCCAGCAGCTGGGGTGCCCGTGAAGCTTTCTTT.

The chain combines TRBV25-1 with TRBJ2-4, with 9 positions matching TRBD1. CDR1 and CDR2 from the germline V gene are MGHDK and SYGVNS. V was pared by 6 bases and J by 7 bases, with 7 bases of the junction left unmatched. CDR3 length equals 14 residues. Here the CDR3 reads CASSPDRGINIQYF. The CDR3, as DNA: TGTGCCAGCAGCCCGGACAGGGGAATTAACATTCAGTACTTC.

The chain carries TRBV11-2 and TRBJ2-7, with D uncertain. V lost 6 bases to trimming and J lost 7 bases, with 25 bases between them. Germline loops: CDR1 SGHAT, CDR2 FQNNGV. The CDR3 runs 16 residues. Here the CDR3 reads CASRSRSARATSEQYF. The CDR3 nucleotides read TGTGCCAGCAGATCAAGGTCGGCAAGGGCTACCTCGGAGCAGTACTTC.

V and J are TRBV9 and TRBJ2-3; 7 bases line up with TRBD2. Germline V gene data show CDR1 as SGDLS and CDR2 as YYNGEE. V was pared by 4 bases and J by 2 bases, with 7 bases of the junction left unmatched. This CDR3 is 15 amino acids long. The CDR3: CASSRGTTTTDTQYF. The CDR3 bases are TGTGCCAGCAGCCGAGGGACTACCACCACAGATACGCAGTATTTT.